This TCR beta chain was captured by sequencing in a study of T cell responses to AZD1222 COVID-19 vaccine. Findings of the study overall: Repertoire collection took place solely once the T cell response had peaked. Clonal diversity may have been underestimated, and the donors were mostly white British, with more females than males.

Using immunoSEQ multiplex PCR, the repertoire was profiled, and TCRdb retains in-frame clones only, with some absent. The table lists around 20,000 clones, 81% of them singletons. The germline gives CDR1 LGHNA, CDR2 YSLEER. The CDR3 spans 17 residues. After removal of 0 bases from V and 4 bases from J, the junction contained 7 bases not matched to a gene. On this clone: The antigen remains undetermined.

The material sequenced was peripheral blood, taken 28 days after the second AZD1222 dose. The receptor was derived from an adult who received the AZD1222 COVID-19 vaccine. This chain connects TRBV4-3 to TRBJ1-4, with 8 bases that match TRBD1. The CDR3 is CASSQDPTGGYNEKLFF. The CDR3 DNA follows: TGCGCCAGCAGCCAAGATCCCACAGGGGGTTATAATGAAAAACTGTTTTTT.